The rows below give T cell receptor beta chains drawn from one sample of a study of blood T cell repertoires in COVID-19. Repertoires were generated with immunoSEQ multiplex PCR, while TCRdb's copy carries only in-frame clones and drops some. The sample carries under 400,000 clones, approximately 89% recorded once. Sequencing input: peripheral blood. These receptors all stem from a woman aged 60-75 years with COVID-19, enrolled during active disease. Both conserved end residues are part of each CDR3. A D gene is named only where the DNA matches it firmly. Expanded clones are given a class, and other clones once, few, many or no size at all.

TRBV6-5	-	TRBJ1-5	TRBD1	TGTGCCAGCAGCGGACAGGGGAGTCATCAGCCCCAGCATTTT	CASSGQGSHQPQHF
TRBV25-1	once	TRBJ2-3	TRBD1	TGTGCCAGCAGCCGGGACAGCTCTGGAGATACGCAGTATTTT	CASSRDSSGDTQYF
TRBV6-5	-	TRBJ1-5	-	TGTGCCAGCAGTTACTCGCAGGGCAATCAGCCCCAGCATTTT	CASSYSQGNQPQHF
TRBV28	-	TRBJ2-1	TRBD1	TGTGCCAGCAGGGAGGCCGGGACAGGGAGTGTAAATGAGCAGTTCTTC	CASREAGTGSVNEQFF
TRBV5-1	-	TRBJ1-2	-	TGCGCCAGCAGGCTTGAGGACAGCTATGGCTACACCTTC	CASRLEDSYGYTF
TRBV2	-	TRBJ1-2	-	TGTGCCAGCAGTGGGAGATATGGCTACACCTTC	CASSGRYGYTF
TRBV19	-	TRBJ2-7	TRBD1	TGTGCCAGTAGTAAACAGGGGAACTACGAGCAGTACTTC	CASSKQGNYEQYF
TRBV20-1	-	TRBJ1-2	-	TGCAGTGCTAGAGGGGGCGCTGGCTACACCTTC	CSARGGAGYTF
TRBV4-2	-	TRBJ2-1	-	TGTGCCAGCAGCCAAGTGGGGGGGGCCGGTGAGCAGTTCTTC	CASSQVGGAGEQFF
TRBV27	-	TRBJ1-6	-	TGTGCCAGCTCTCACAGGAGTTATTCACCCCTCCACTTT	CASSHRSYSPLHF
TRBV4-1	few	TRBJ2-5	-	TGCGCCAGCGGGGTGGAGGCCCAGTACTTC	CASGVEAQYF
TRBV19	-	TRBJ1-6	TRBD1	TGTGCCAGTAGTACAAGGACCGGGACAGCTAGCTCCTATAATTCACCCCTCCACTTT	CASSTRTGTASSYNSPLHF
TRBV5-4	once	TRBJ2-3	TRBD1	TGTGCCAGCAGCTTAAACACAGGGGTGGGCACAGATACGCAGTATTTT	CASSLNTGVGTDTQYF
TRBV11-1	-	TRBJ1-1	-	TGTGCCAGCAGCTCGTACCAGGGGTCCCGGGTTGAAGCTTTCTTT	CASSSYQGSRVEAFF
TRBV5-1	-	TRBJ1-5	-	TGCGCCAGCAGCAGCGGACAGCCCCAGGGGCCCCAGCATTTT	CASSSGQPQGPQHF
TRBV6-6	once	TRBJ2-3	-	TGTGCCAGCAGTTACGTTGGGGGAGGTACAGATACGCAGTATTTT	CASSYVGGGTDTQYF
TRBV9	-	TRBJ1-2	TRBD1	TGTGCCAGCAGCGTAGTTTCTGGGACAGGGGCTTACTATGGCTACACCTTC	CASSVVSGTGAYYGYTF
TRBV27	many	TRBJ1-1	TRBD1	TGTGCCAGCAGTCTTAACAGGGGGAATGAAGCTTTCTTT	CASSLNRGNEAFF
TRBV5-4	-	TRBJ1-2	TRBD1	TGTGCCAGCAGCTTGGTAGGGGGACAGGGAGGTGGCTACACCTTC	CASSLVGGQGGGYTF
TRBV28	-	TRBJ2-7	TRBD1	TGTGCCAGCACTCCGGGACAGTCCCTTACGAAGCAGTACTTC	CASTPGQSLTKQYF
TRBV7-9	-	TRBJ2-1	-	TGTGCCAGCAGCCCCCCCCTGGGGGCCAACCAATTGTACAATGAGCAGTTCTTC	CASSPPLGANQLYNEQFF
TRBV6-6	-	TRBJ1-5	-	TGTGCCAGCGTCGGGGGTATCGCCAATCAGCCCCAGCATTTT	CASVGGIANQPQHF
TRBV6-5	-	TRBJ1-2	TRBD1	TGTGCCAGCAGTTACAGGGGACAGGGGGCTGATGGCTACACCTTC	CASSYRGQGADGYTF
TRBV28	-	TRBJ2-7	TRBD1	TGTGCCAGCAGTTTTTCCAGGACAGGGGCCTACGAGCAGTACTTC	CASSFSRTGAYEQYF
TRBV6-6	-	TRBJ2-2	-	TGTGCCAGCAGTATCGTCCGGGGCGGGGAGCTGTTTTTT	CASSIVRGGELFF
TRBV7-9	-	TRBJ1-2	-	TGTGCCAGCAGCTTAATCGGCCCAGGCTTCTATGGCTACACCTTC	CASSLIGPGFYGYTF
TRBV2	-	TRBJ1-3	-	TGTGCCAGCAGTGCCGTCCTGAGCTCTGGAAACACCATATATTTT	CASSAVLSSGNTIYF
TRBV4-1	-	TRBJ1-1	-	TGCGCCAGCAGCCTCGGGGGAGGGAACACTGAAGCTTTCTTT	CASSLGGGNTEAFF
TRBV28	-	TRBJ2-1	-	TGTGCCAGCAGCCCGATAACCCCACTAGCAAATGAGCAGTTCTTC	CASSPITPLANEQFF
TRBV6-5	-	TRBJ2-1	TRBD2	TGTGCCAGCCAAACTAGCGGGGCGGTGAGGAATGAGCAGTTCTTC	CASQTSGAVRNEQFF
TRBV7-9	-	TRBJ2-1	TRBD2	TGTGCCAGCAGTTTAACTAGCGGGGGGGCGGAGAAGTTCTTC	CASSLTSGGAEKFF
TRBV5-8	-	TRBJ1-1	TRBD1	TGTGCCAGCAGCTTTCGACAGGGCCCTGAAGCTTTCTTT	CASSFRQGPEAFF
TRBV6-2/TRBV6-3	-	TRBJ2-1	TRBD2	TGTGCCAGCAGTTCTAGGACTAGCGGGGGTTCGTACAATGAGCAGTTCTTC	CASSSRTSGGSYNEQFF
TRBV12-3/TRBV12-4	once	TRBJ2-1	-	TGTGCCAGCAGTTTAGGAGTTTACAATGAGCAGTTCTTC	CASSLGVYNEQFF
TRBV5-1	-	TRBJ1-2	TRBD1	TGCGCCAGCAGCATGACAGGGGGGTCTGATGGCTACACCTTC	CASSMTGGSDGYTF
TRBV6-5	-	TRBJ1-1	-	TGTGCCAGCAGAGCGATACAGGGAGCGAACACTGAAGCTTTCTTT	CASRAIQGANTEAFF
TRBV19	few	TRBJ1-2	TRBD1	TGTGCCACCTCCGAGGGGGCGAGGGGCTACACCTTC	CATSEGARGYTF
TRBV30	-	TRBJ1-3	-	TGTGCCTGGAGTGCGGGGGGTTCTGGAAACACCATATATTTT	CAWSAGGSGNTIYF
TRBV28	-	TRBJ2-6	TRBD1	TGTGCCAGCAGGCAGGGGGCCGGGGCCAACGTCCTGACTTTC	CASRQGAGANVLTF
TRBV5-4	once	TRBJ1-1	-	TGTGCCAGCAGCAACAGCTTCAACACTGAAGCTTTCTTT	CASSNSFNTEAFF
TRBV5-1	-	TRBJ2-5	TRBD2	TGCGCCAGCAGCTTGGGGCTAGCGGGGGGCCAAGAGACCCAGTACTTC	CASSLGLAGGQETQYF
TRBV19	once	TRBJ2-1	-	TGTGCCACCCAGAGGCAGGGGGAGGCTTTAGAGCAGTTCTTC	CATQRQGEALEQFF
TRBV5-1	-	TRBJ2-1	TRBD2	TGCGCCAGCAGCTTGTCGGCTAGCGGGTTAAGCTCCTACAATGAGCAGTTCTTC	CASSLSASGLSSYNEQFF
TRBV30	-	TRBJ1-1	-	TGTGCCTGGAGTGTTTCAGGCCGGGCTTTCTTT	CAWSVSGRAFF
TRBV2	-	TRBJ1-2	-	TGTGCCAGCTCCGCTTGGGGGGTCTATGGCTACACCTTC	CASSAWGVYGYTF
TRBV2	-	TRBJ1-5	TRBD1	TGTGCCAGCAGCGCACAAGGACAGGGGGTCCAGCCCCAGCATTTT	CASSAQGQGVQPQHF
TRBV10-3	-	TRBJ2-3	TRBD2	TGTGCCATCAGTGAGCCTAGCGGGGGCACAGATACGCAGTATTTT	CAISEPSGGTDTQYF
TRBV7-2	-	TRBJ1-2	TRBD1	TGTGCCAGCAGCCCTAGGACAGGGTCGGTCTATGGCTACACCTTC	CASSPRTGSVYGYTF
TRBV5-1	-	TRBJ1-4	-	TGCGCCAGCAGCGCCGGACTCTTGGGGGCCGGTAGAAGTAATGAAAAACTGTTTTTT	CASSAGLLGAGRSNEKLFF
TRBV19	-	TRBJ1-5	TRBD1	TGTGCCAGTAGTGGGCAGGGGGCCTTTCAGCCCCAGCATTTT	CASSGQGAFQPQHF
TRBV6-6	-	TRBJ1-3	TRBD1	TGTGCCACCAGGACAGGGGGCTCCTCCTCTGGAAACACCATATATTTT	CATRTGGSSSGNTIYF
TRBV5-1	-	TRBJ1-3	-	TGCGCCAGCAGCCACGCGCAGGGCTCTGGAAACACCATATATTTT	CASSHAQGSGNTIYF
TRBV7-8	-	TRBJ1-1	-	TGTGCCAGCAGCTTCCAGGTTGGCGCGGGGAACACTGAAGCTTTCTTT	CASSFQVGAGNTEAFF
TRBV11-1	-	TRBJ2-7	TRBD1	TGTGCCAGCAGCTTTGGGACAGGGGTGCACGAGCAGTACTTC	CASSFGTGVHEQYF
TRBV2	-	TRBJ1-2	TRBD1	TGTGCCAGCAATCCACAGGGGGCGGACTATGGCTACACCTTC	CASNPQGADYGYTF
TRBV3-1/TRBV3-2	once	TRBJ1-4	-	TGTGCCAGCAGCTCGTTGAGTGGTGAAAAACTGTTTTTT	CASSSLSGEKLFF